This T cell receptor beta chain was captured by sequencing in a study of cytomegalovirus exposure and HLA in healthy donors. General study results and limits: Per published reports, the classifier diagnosed cytomegalovirus status with high specificity and sensitivity. The study flagged around 160 TCR beta chains as cytomegalovirus-associated.

The assay was immunoSEQ multiplex PCR, and TCRdb's table has in-frame clones only and misses some. In the table there are under 200,000 clones, roughly 91% of which are singletons. The germline CDR1 and CDR2 sequences are MNHNY and SVGAGI (reference sequence). This CDR3 is 16 amino acids long. Trimming at V came to 7 bases and at J to 0 bases, leaving 4 bases not matched to a gene. Comment on this clone: Antigen specificity is unknown.

The clonotype was recovered from a man in his late teens or twenties in good health and CMV-seropositive. This chain links TRBV6-6 with TRBJ2-7; 15 nucleotides align to TRBD2. The specimen sequenced was PBMCs. CDR3 sequence: CASKGLAGGHSYEQYF. In DNA form, the CDR3 reads TGTGCCAGCAAGGGACTAGCGGGAGGACACTCCTACGAGCAGTACTTC.